Listed below are T cell receptor beta chains from one sample, sequenced in a study of blood T cells in healthy people across ages. TCRdb re-called the 5' RACE reads through MiXCR, storing one row per CDR3 protein. The sample yields roughly 1.7 million distinct CDR3 sequences, 30% to 40% seen once. The sequencing sample was made of blood. The receptor source for this set is a woman younger than 45 in good health. The CDR3 runs from the conserved cysteine through the conserved F or W. A D gene is named only where the DNA matches it firmly. The size entry is marked missing in some rows and otherwise reads once, few, many or a size class.

V	size	D	J	DNA	CDR3
TRBV6-1	NA	TRBD2	TRBJ2-1	TGTGCCAGCAGTGCTATGGGACTAGCGGGGGAGCAGTTCTTC	CASSAMGLAGEQFF
TRBV5-1	few	TRBD1	TRBJ2-7	TGCGCCAGCAGCCAAAACACGGGACAGGAGGGCGAGCAGTACTTC	CASSQNTGQEGEQYF
TRBV5-5	NA	NA	TRBJ2-3	TGTGCCAGCAGCTTTGCCGAAGAGGGTACGCAGTATTTT	CASSFAEEGTQYF
TRBV3-1	few	NA	TRBJ1-1	TGTGCCAGCAGCCGAGCCTTGGGCACTGAAGCTTTCTTT	CASSRALGTEAFF
TRBV30	NA	NA	TRBJ2-3	TGTGCCTGGAGTGAAAACAGGGATACGCAGTATTTT	CAWSENRDTQYF
TRBV11-2	NA	TRBD2	TRBJ2-3	TGTGCCAGCAGCTTAGTGCTAGCGGGGTCCCATACGCAGTATTTT	CASSLVLAGSHTQYF
TRBV10-3	NA	TRBD2	TRBJ2-3	TGTGCCATCAGTGAGGGACTAGCGGGGGGAGTTGATACGCAGTATTTT	CAISEGLAGGVDTQYF
TRBV5-1	NA	TRBD2	TRBJ2-7	TGCGCCAGCAGCTCGGCACTAGCGGAGATTCCCTACGAGCAGTACTTC	CASSSALAEIPYEQYF
TRBV12-3/TRBV12-4	NA	NA	TRBJ2-3	TGTGCCTCAGCAGATAGGACAGATACGCAGTATTTT	CASADRTDTQYF
TRBV6-5	many	NA	TRBJ2-1	TGTGCCAGCAGTCCCGGATTTGCGGGTGAGCAGTTCTTC	CASSPGFAGEQFF
TRBV7-9	few	NA	TRBJ1-6	TGTGCCAGCAGCTTTGGGGATTCACCCCTCCACTTT	CASSFGDSPLHF
TRBV28	NA	NA	TRBJ2-6	TGTGCCAGCAACTTAAGGGGCGAAGTAGGTGGGGCCAACGTCCTGACTTTC	CASNLRGEVGGANVLTF
TRBV12-3/TRBV12-4	NA	TRBD1	TRBJ1-2	TGTGCCAGCAGTGTAGGATCAGGGGGTCGTGGCTACACCTTC	CASSVGSGGRGYTF
TRBV3-1	NA	TRBD1	TRBJ2-7	TGTGCCAGCAGCCAAGAAGAGGCGCAGGGGGCTTGCGAGCAGTACTTC	CASSQEEAQGACEQYF
TRBV4-1	NA	NA	TRBJ1-1	TGCGCCAGCAGCCTCCCCGGGGCCCGCACTGAAGCTTTCTTT	CASSLPGARTEAFF
TRBV15	NA	NA	TRBJ1-2	TGTGCCACCAGCAGGGAAACCCGACTTGGCTACACCTTC	CATSRETRLGYTF
TRBV5-1	few	TRBD2	TRBJ2-3	TGCGCCAGCAGCCGGACTAGCAGTACTAGCACAGATACGCAGTATTTT	CASSRTSSTSTDTQYF
TRBV20-1	NA	TRBD1	TRBJ2-5	TGCAGTGCTAGAGGGGGGACAGGAGAGCGGCAGACCCAGTACTTC	CSARGGTGERQTQYF